Sequencing of this T cell receptor (beta chain) was carried out in a study of sequential checkpoint blockade in melanoma. Study background: Matched biopsies came pretreatment and at week 13 for some 21 patients.

Germline CDR1 and CDR2: MDHEN and SYDVKM. V dropped 6 bases and J dropped 3 bases, with 14 bases sitting between them. The CDR3 contains 14 residues. TCRdb's table, derived via immunoSEQ multiplex PCR, lists solely in-frame clones and lacks some. The sample has about 18,000 clones, 60% to 75% seen once; the top ten hold 4.8%. Sample treatment: randomized to nivolumab then ipilimumab (arm A) or the reverse (arm B). The rearrangement links TRBV28 to TRBJ1-2, with D uncertain. The sample consisted of tumor tissue (inferred from file names), taken from a patient given nivolumab and ipilimumab in sequence. The receptor's source is a human donor with melanoma. DNA of the CDR3: TGTGCCAGCAGCCCCTTTGGCGCCGACTATGGCTACACCTTC. Translation gives CASSPFGADYGYTF.